Listed here are 5 T cell receptor beta chains from one sample, sequenced in a study of beta chain features in type 1 diabetes. Study-wide points: There was a moderate but significant shortening of TCRB CDR3s in all four CD4+ subsets of Type 1 diabetes patients.

Antigen specificity for these receptors is unknown. Since all of the isolated RNA was reverse transcribed, expressed TCRB transcripts were what got sequenced. Some clones are missing from TCRdb's copy, which holds only in-frame ones; the method was immunoSEQ multiplex PCR. The table records around 260,000 clones, roughly 20% of them present only once. The sample taken for sequencing was naive CD4+ T cells from blood. These receptors originate from a woman between 40 and 55 years old with type 1 diabetes.

The chain combines TRBV19 with TRBJ1-6; TRBD1 aligns across 9 bases. Germline-derived CDR1 and CDR2 are LNHDA and SQIVND (reference sequence). Germline trimming cut 7 bases from V and 7 bases from J; bases unmatched to any gene: 5. The CDR3 totals 14 residues. CDR3 coding DNA: TGTGCCAGTACCATACAGGGGGCGAATTCACCCCTCCACTTT. This codes for CASTIQGANSPLHF.

This clone was seen a few times. The chain is built from TRBV15 and TRBJ2-3; D gene uncertain. CDR3 size: 13 residues. V lost 8 bases and J lost 4, with 13 bases in between. Germline assignment: CDR1 LNHNV and CDR2 YYDKDF (reference sequence). CDR3 sequence reads: CATVLGNSDTQYF. The CDR3 bases are TGTGCCACCGTTCTAGGCAATTCAGATACGCAGTATTTT. Drawing the rest from reference TRBV15 and TRBJ2-3, the complete variable domain is DAMVIQNPRYQVTQFGKPVTLSCSQTLNHNVMYWYQQKSSQAPKLLFHYYDKDFNNEADTPDNFQSRRPNTSFCFLDIRSPGLGDTAMYLCATVLGNSDTQYFGPGTRLTVL.

The chain couples TRBV6-6 to TRBJ1-2; D not resolved. CDR3 size: 12 residues. The V end lost 6 bases, the J end lost 5 bases, and 10 bases lay between the germline ends. Germline loops: CDR1 MNHNY, CDR2 SVGAGI (reference sequence). The CDR3 DNA reads TGTGCCAGCAGAAATAGAGAATATGGCTACACCTTC. Its translation: CASRNREYGYTF.

This chain connects TRBV5-8 to TRBJ2-5; 12 nucleotides match TRBD1. Germline V gives CDR1 SGHTS, CDR2 YDEGEE. After removal of 0 bases from V and 7 bases from J, the junction contained 7 bases not matched to a gene. The CDR3 is 16 residues long. CDR3 sequence reads: CASSLAGGQGARTQYF. The CDR3 DNA reads TGTGCCAGCAGCTTGGCCGGGGGACAGGGGGCGCGGACCCAGTACTTC.

The chain joins TRBV29-1 to TRBJ1-1; 7 bases map to TRBD1. Trimming at V came to 6 bases and at J to 5 bases, leaving 12 bases not matched to a gene. In germline, CDR1 is SQVTM, CDR2 ANQGSEA. The CDR3 sequence is 14 residues long. The CDR3 is CSVLRMDRRTEAFF. Written as DNA, the CDR3 is TGCAGCGTCCTACGTATGGACAGGCGGACTGAAGCTTTCTTT.